This T cell receptor beta chain was documented in a study of OX40 agonist ivuxolimab in advanced cancers. The study in broad terms: The costimulatory receptor OX40 (CD134) was targeted by ivuxolimab, a fully human IgG2 agonistic monoclonal antibody. Of the roughly 52 dose-escalation patients, hepatocellular carcinoma was present in approximately 20, melanoma in roughly 15, renal cell carcinoma in 9 and head and neck cancer in 9. Prior anti-PD-1, anti-PD-L1 or anti-CTLA-4 therapy was permitted, and checkpoint inhibitors had been received by about 37% of dose-escalation patients. Peripheral TCRbeta sequencing aimed to test whether ivuxolimab altered TCR sequence diversity and caused clonal T-cell expansion. The paper reports the monotherapy dose-escalation portion (N of about 47 patients) of the phase I ivuxolimab trial. Partial responses occurred in three dose-escalation patients: two with cutaneous melanoma and one with hepatocellular carcinoma. In the dose-escalation cohort, 82.7% of patients were male, and the mean age was approximately 60 years with a range of roughly 23 to 79. Intravenous ivuxolimab was administered to patients every 2 weeks at six dose levels: 0.01, 0.1, 0.3, 1.5, 3 and 10 mg/kg. The investigation overall reported the following: The antigen specificity of the clonally expanded peripheral T cells was not determined. After ivuxolimab, expanded clones were on average more numerous among CD8+ T cells than among CD4+ T cells. Clonal expansion of both CD4+ and CD8+ blood T cells was observed from baseline to week 6 at doses 0.1 to 3.0 mg/kg. In the 0.1-3.0 mg/kg groups, partial responders were among the patients with the lowest normalized peripheral clonal expansion, particularly in CD8+ T cells. Low levels of normalized T-cell clonal expansion were also seen in some nonresponding patients.

V was cut back by 4 bases and J by 0 bases, leaving a gap of 13 bases between them. The CDR3 spans 16 residues, from the cysteine through the phenylalanine. The sequence is cut down to CDR3 DNA, 48 bases in frame from base 1. The germline V gene (reference sequence) gives CDR1 as MNHEY and CDR2 as SMNVEV. With regard to this clone: Its binding antigen is unknown. The sample holds no much larger clone one base away, and base qualities are not on file.

Patients with a history of autoimmune disease or receiving systemic immunosuppression were excluded from the trial. Peripheral blood for TCR sequencing was drawn from every dose cohort at baseline, at cycle 4 day 1 and at cycle 7 day 1. Samples were obtained from an open-label, multicenter, first-in-human phase I dose-escalation trial of ivuxolimab. Adults with locally advanced or metastatic melanoma, renal cell, hepatocellular, or head and neck squamous cell carcinoma were enrolled in the trial. Before TCR sequencing, CD4+ T cells and CD8+ T cells were sorted from peripheral blood as separate populations. To sequence the TCRbeta CDR3 region, genomic DNA was isolated from the sorted cells. The immunoSEQ Assay was used for sequencing of TCRbeta CDR3 regions. In TCRdb, the immuneACCESS table is reduced to in-frame sequences with V and J assigned. These tables do not hold every clone; where another copy was compared, an unresolved V gene accounts for under half, and the others remain unexplained. For this sample the table gives under 80,000 clones, of which approximately 89% were detected only once. The ten largest clones take up roughly 0.64% of the sample.

The rearranged chain carries TRBV27 and TRBJ1-5, with the D gene not clear enough to name. The sample consisted of CD4+ or CD8+ T cells sorted from blood, taken in a trial of the OX40 agonist ivuxolimab. This TCR was recovered from an adult with an advanced solid tumor such as melanoma, head and neck, liver or kidney cancer. The nucleotide sequence is given as TGTGCCAGCAGTTCCCAGAAGGCCGTTAGCAATCAGCCCCAGCATTTT. Its translation reads: CASSSQKAVSNQPQHF.